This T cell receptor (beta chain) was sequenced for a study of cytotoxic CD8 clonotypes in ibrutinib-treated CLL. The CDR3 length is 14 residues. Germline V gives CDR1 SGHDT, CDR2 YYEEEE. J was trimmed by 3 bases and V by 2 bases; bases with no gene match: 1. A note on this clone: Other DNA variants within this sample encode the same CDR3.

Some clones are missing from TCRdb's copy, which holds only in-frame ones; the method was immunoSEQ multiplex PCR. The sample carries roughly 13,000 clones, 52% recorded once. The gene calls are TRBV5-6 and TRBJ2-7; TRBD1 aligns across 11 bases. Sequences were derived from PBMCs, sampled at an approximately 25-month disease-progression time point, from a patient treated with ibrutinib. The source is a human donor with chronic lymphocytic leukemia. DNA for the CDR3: TGTGCCAGCAGCTTCGGGACAGGGGGCTACGAGCAGTACTTC. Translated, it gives CASSFGTGGYEQYF.